Reported below is one T cell receptor beta chain. The junction differs from germline at one of its ends, possibly a read error. In building TCR beta libraries, iRepertoire HTBI primers were used together with Arm-PCR of CDR3 regions. From the multiplex PCR reads, TCRdb called clonotypes with MiXCR, one entry per CDR3 protein. The profile shows 400,000 to 550,000 distinct CDR3 sequences, 16% of them singletons. The sample comes from a study of regulatory T cells in long-lasting Graves disease. About the research overall: Newly diagnosed Graves' patients took antithyroid drugs under 3 months.

Germline lookup yields CDR1 SGHTA and CDR2 FQGNSA. This CDR3 has 14 residues. Time point reported: newly diagnosed GD, antithyroid drugs for less than 3 months. PBMC RNA served as the TCR library source. Diagnosing Graves' disease relied on the American Thyroid Association guidelines. These data are also associated with another study on T cells in Graves' hyperthyroidism and ophthalmopathy. In that study: Stable disease denoted Graves' hyperthyroidism without ophthalmopathy progression within 18 months. The study excluded patients with uncontrolled infection, other autoimmune disease, pregnancy or lactation.

The source of this sequence is a woman in her twenties or thirties with Graves disease. The sequences come from peripheral blood mononuclear cells (PBMCs), collected at new diagnosis, from a patient treated with antithyroid drugs. The chain has TRBV7-2 and TRBJ2-7, with unresolved D. The CDR3 sequence: CASSQVSQSHEQYF. The CDR3 DNA is TGCGCCAGCAGCCAAGTGTCCCAGAGCCACGAGCAGTACTTC.